This T cell receptor beta chain was captured by sequencing in a study of CD8 T cells in ankylosing spondylitis. General observations from the study: A TCR beta motif of fewer than ten highly homologous variants seemed to mark ankylosing spondylitis blood. Both synovial fluid and blood in reactive arthritis had previously been reported to carry some motif variants. Clones tied to disease were said to be significantly enriched in matched ankylosing spondylitis synovial fluid.

Trimming at V came to 5 bases and at J to 6 bases, leaving 2 bases not matched to a gene. The CDR3 extends over 12 amino acids. Germline V gene lookup returns CDR1 SGHRS and CDR2 YFSETQ. This clonotype was seen at least ten times. Antigen specificity is unknown. 5'-RACE, quantitative and with molecular barcodes, yielded the TCR beta libraries. Using its own MiXCR run on the 5' RACE reads, TCRdb lists one record per CDR3 protein. The sample has about 460,000 distinct CDR3 sequences, 5.3% seen once. The rearrangement joins TRBV5-1 to TRBJ1-1; 9 positions agree with TRBD1. Sequenced input: blood, either unsorted or a sorted T cell fraction (not recorded which). The sequence was collected from a male donor with ankylosing spondylitis. CDR3 in DNA: TGCGCCAGCAGTTGGACAGGGGCTGAAGCTTTCTTT. Protein sequence: CASSWTGAEAFF. The full variable domain, its missing parts supplied by reference TRBV5-1 and TRBJ1-1, is KAGVTQTPRYLIKTRGQQVTLSCSPISGHRSVSWYQQTPGQGLQFLFEYFSETQRNKGNFPGRFSGRQFSNSRSEMNVSTLELGDSALYLCASSWTGAEAFFGQGTRLTVV.